Sequencing of this TCR beta chain was carried out in a study of blood T cell repertoires in COVID-19. About the study: Donors in the United States, Italy and Spain gave samples during acute or convalescent COVID-19. From T cells, B-cell-depleted T cells, or PBMCs came the material, which was cDNA or gDNA.

This clone came up once. As originally analysed: The authors estimated nucleated cell counts from reference gene primer amplification. Sequencing was performed with immunoSEQ multiplex PCR; in TCRdb, only in-frame clones are kept and a portion is missing. V and J calls and clone size are copied from that table; D and trimming were computed from the DNA. The sample contains some 200,000 clones, roughly 86% of which appear only once. The specimen was peripheral blood. This sequence was found in a woman in her 40s with acute or convalescent COVID-19.

The CDR3 DNA is TGTGCCAGCAGTGAAGACAGGGGGTGGGTTGGCTACACCTTC. Translated: CASSEDRGWVGYTF. The J gene is TRBJ1-2, the V gene TRBV2; 8 bases line up with TRBD1. Unmatched junction bases numbered 5, after V lost 1 base and J lost 7 bases. CDR1 SNHLY and CDR2 FYNNEI come from the germline V gene. This CDR3 has 14 residues.